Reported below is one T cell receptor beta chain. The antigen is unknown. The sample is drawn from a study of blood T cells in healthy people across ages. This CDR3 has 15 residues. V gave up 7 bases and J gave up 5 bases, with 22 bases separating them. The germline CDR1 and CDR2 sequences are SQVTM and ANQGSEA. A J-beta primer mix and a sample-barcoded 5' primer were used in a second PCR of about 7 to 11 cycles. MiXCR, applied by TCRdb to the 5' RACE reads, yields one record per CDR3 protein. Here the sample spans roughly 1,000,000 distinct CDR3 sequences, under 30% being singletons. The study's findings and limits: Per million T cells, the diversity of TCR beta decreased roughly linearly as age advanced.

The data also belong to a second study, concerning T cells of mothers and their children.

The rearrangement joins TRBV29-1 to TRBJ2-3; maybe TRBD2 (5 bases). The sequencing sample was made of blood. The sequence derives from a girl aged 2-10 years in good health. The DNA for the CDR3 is TGCAGCGCCGAAGGAGCGGCCCCCGTAGGAGATACGCAGTATTTT. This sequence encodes CSAEGAAPVGDTQYF.